This T cell receptor (beta chain) was sequenced during a study of shared clonotypes between healthy human individuals. On the study more broadly: Donor composition was a couple of women and three men, aged 18 to 49. The study, taken as a whole, reports: Relative to memory subsets, naive subsets generally showed larger estimated richness.

The CDR3 contains 15 residues. V was pared by 3 bases and J by 1 base, with 12 bases between. Germline V gene sequence: CDR1 MGHRA, CDR2 YSYEKL. For this clone: The antigen remains unidentified. The same CDR3 is also encoded by other DNA sequences in this sample.

Running of the assay took place at deep level. TCRdb's table, derived via immunoSEQ multiplex PCR, lists solely in-frame clones and lacks some. Among some 1.1 million clones, 60% to 80% were seen once, and the ten largest hold more than 0.85%. Input material: memory CD4+ T cells from PBMCs. Sample subset: CD45RA-negative fraction. The source is a man aged 18-30 years in good health. Some clones in this sample may be carry-over from other donors' samples. This chain connects TRBV4-1 to TRBJ1-2; tentatively, D is TRBD1 (5 bases). The DNA for the CDR3 is TGCGCCAGCAGCCAGGGGGACCGATTTAACTATGGCTACACCTTC. Amino acid sequence: CASSQGDRFNYGYTF.